The T cell receptor (beta chain) under discussion was sequenced for a study of T cell responses to AZD1222 COVID-19 vaccine. Data came from immunoSEQ multiplex PCR; TCRdb stores just in-frame clones and leaves some out. The sample lists 110,000 to 150,000 clones; roughly 91% were seen once. Germline CDR1 and CDR2: MNHEY and SVGAGI. The ends were cut back, 10 bases at V and 2 bases at J, with 17 bases in the middle. This CDR3 region has 14 residues. This TCR derives from an adult who received the AZD1222 COVID-19 vaccine. This rearrangement joins TRBV6-5 to TRBJ2-5; D perhaps matches TRBD2 (6 bases). Specimen: peripheral blood, collected 28 days after the second AZD1222 dose. The CDR3 DNA is TGTGCCACTACCGACTCCGGGACTCAAGAGACCCAGTACTTC. Residues: CATTDSGTQETQYF.